The sequence of this TCR beta chain was determined in a study of CD8+CD57+ T cells in acquired aplastic anemia. Study-wide context: DNA per sorted CD4+ or CD8+ sample ranged about 0.17 to 30 ug, averaging around 3 ug. As sequenced from healthy donors, CD4+ cells averaged about 10 million reads.

Overall study results and limits: There were 25 to 30 CD8+ CDR3 sequences that occurred in both patients and controls. Researchers reported that CD8+ Simpson's diversity was not significantly different in patients versus controls.

Using genomic DNA as the template, TCR beta VDJ and CDR3 profiling was carried out. Each CDR3 protein gets one entry after TCRdb re-called the reads with MiXCR. Counted here are over 150,000 distinct CDR3 sequences, around 45% occurring once; the ten biggest clones make up about 1.1%. Germline V CDR1 and CDR2: KGHDR, SFDVKD. V lost 10 bases, J lost 6 bases, and 6 bases stayed unmatched. The CDR3 is 14 residues long. To note about this clonotype: Its target is unknown.

The TCR was taken from a human donor in good health. The sample comprised sorted CD4+, CD8+, or CD8+CD57+ T cells (not recorded which) from PBMCs. This chain uses TRBV24-1 with TRBJ2-1; TRBD1 matches at 12 bases. The CDR3 bases are TGTGCCACAAGGGACAGGGGGCAACTCAATGAGCAGTTCTTC. Protein product: CATRDRGQLNEQFF.